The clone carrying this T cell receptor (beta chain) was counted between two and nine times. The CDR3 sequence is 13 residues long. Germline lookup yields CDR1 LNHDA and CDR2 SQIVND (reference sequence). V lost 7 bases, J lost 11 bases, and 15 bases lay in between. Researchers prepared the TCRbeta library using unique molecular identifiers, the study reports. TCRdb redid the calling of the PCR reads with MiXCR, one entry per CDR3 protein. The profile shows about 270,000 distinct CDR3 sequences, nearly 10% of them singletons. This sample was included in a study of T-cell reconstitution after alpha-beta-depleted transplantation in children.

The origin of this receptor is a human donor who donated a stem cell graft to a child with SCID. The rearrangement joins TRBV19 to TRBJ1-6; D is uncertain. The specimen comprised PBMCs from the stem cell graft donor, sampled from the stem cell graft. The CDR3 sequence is CASNNRGGTPLHF. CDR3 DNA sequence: TGTGCCAGTAATAATCGGGGTGGGACACCCCTCCACTTT.